This entry concerns a single T cell receptor (beta chain). These data originate in a study of OX40 agonist ivuxolimab in advanced cancers. CDR3 length: 16 residues. Germline CDR1 SGHRS, CDR2 YFSETQ. V was pared by 0 bases and J by 3 bases, with 9 bases of the junction left unmatched. Clones were read by immunoSEQ multiplex PCR, and TCRdb kept only the in-frame ones, dropping some. Found here are tens of thousands of clones, approximately 90% of them singletons; the top ten hold 1.1%. The origin of this receptor is an adult with an advanced solid tumor such as melanoma, head and neck, liver or kidney cancer. The V and J genes are TRBV5-1 and TRBJ2-7; 7 nucleotides align to TRBD2. Sequencing used CD4+ or CD8+ T cells sorted from blood, obtained in a trial of the OX40 agonist ivuxolimab. The CDR3, as DNA: TGCGCCAGCAGCTTGGACGACCGGGGCGGGGGCTACGAGCAGTACTTC. It is translated as CASSLDDRGGGYEQYF.